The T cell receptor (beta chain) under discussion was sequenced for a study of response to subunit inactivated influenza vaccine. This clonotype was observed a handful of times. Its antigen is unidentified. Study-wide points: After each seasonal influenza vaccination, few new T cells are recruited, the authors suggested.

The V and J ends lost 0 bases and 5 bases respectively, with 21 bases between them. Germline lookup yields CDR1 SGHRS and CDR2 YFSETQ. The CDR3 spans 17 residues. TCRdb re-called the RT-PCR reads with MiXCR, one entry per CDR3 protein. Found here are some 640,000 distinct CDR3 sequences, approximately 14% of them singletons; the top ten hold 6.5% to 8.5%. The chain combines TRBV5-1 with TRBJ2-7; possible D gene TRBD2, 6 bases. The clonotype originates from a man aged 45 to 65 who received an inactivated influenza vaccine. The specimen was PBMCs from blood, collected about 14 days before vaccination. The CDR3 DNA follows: TGCGCCAGCAGCTTGGTGCCAGGAGGGAAGGTGTTCCACGAGCAGTACTTC. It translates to CASSLVPGGKVFHEQYF.